A single sample is the source of the 26 T cell receptor beta chains below, sequenced in a study of CD8+CD57+ T cells in acquired aplastic anemia. TCR beta VDJ and CDR3 were profiled, and genomic DNA was the template. TCRdb reprocessed the reads via MiXCR and lists one record per CDR3 protein. The sample holds fewer than 250,000 distinct CDR3 sequences, almost 50% seen once. The authors sequenced patients whose flow cytometry had shown CD8+CD57+ cell expansion. Sequenced material: sorted CD4+, CD8+, or CD8+CD57+ T cells (not recorded which) from PBMCs. These receptors were collected from a human donor with aplastic anemia.

This clonotype was counted ten times or more. The rearrangement uses TRBV6-5 and TRBJ1-2, with a tentative D call TRBD1 (5 bases). In germline, CDR1 is MNHEY, CDR2 SVGAGI. Trimming took 10 bases from V and 10 from J, leaving 19 bases between them. This CDR3 spans 12 amino acids. For the CDR3, the DNA is TGTGCCACAAGCCCCAGGGCCAATGTCTACACCTTC. Translation gives CATSPRANVYTF.

This sequence joins TRBV10-3 and TRBJ1-6, with 7 bases fitting TRBD1. The germline V gene has CDR1 ENHRY and CDR2 SYGVKD. The CDR3 loop spans 14 amino acids. V was pared by 3 bases and J by 7 bases, with 3 bases of the junction left unmatched. CDR3: CAISDRGQNSPLHF. CDR3 DNA sequence: TGTGCCATCAGTGATAGGGGGCAAAATTCACCCCTCCACTTT.

This clonotype came up many times. This sequence joins TRBV9 and TRBJ1-6; the match to TRBD1 covers 8 bases. J lost 7 bases, V lost 4 bases, and 10 bases had no gene match. CDR1 and CDR2 from the germline V gene are SGDLS and YYNGEE. The CDR3 has 16 residues. CDR3 in DNA: TGTGCCAGCAGCACAAATATGGGACAGGACAATTCACCCCTCCACTTT. This codes for CASSTNMGQDNSPLHF. Filled out from reference TRBV9 and TRBJ1-6, the complete variable domain reads DSGVTQTPKHLITATGQRVTLRCSPRSGDLSVYWYQQSLDQGLQFLIQYYNGEERAKGNILERFSAQQFPDLHSELNLSSLELGDSALYFCASSTNMGQDNSPLHFGNGTRLTVT.

The V call is TRBV9, the J call TRBJ2-7; tentatively, D is TRBD1 or TRBD2 (7 bases each). CDR1 is SGDLS, CDR2 YYNGEE, per germline. The length of the CDR3 is 14 residues. Trimming pared 0 bases from V and 6 bases from J, leaving 13 bases between. The CDR3 bases are TGTGCCAGCAGCGTAGCTCAGGGGGGGAGCGAGCAGTACTTC. Amino acids: CASSVAQGGSEQYF.

At least ten counts were recorded for this clonotype. The J gene is TRBJ2-7, the V gene TRBV3-1; D possibly corresponds to TRBD2 (5 bases). Germline-derived CDR1 and CDR2 are LGHDT and YNNKEL (reference sequence). V dropped 4 bases and J dropped 0 bases, with 10 bases sitting between them. This CDR3 spans 14 amino acids. The CDR3 is CASSRGLSSYEQYF. CDR3 in DNA: TGTGCCAGCAGCCGCGGGTTGAGCTCCTACGAGCAGTACTTC.

The J gene is TRBJ2-2, the V gene TRBV3-1; 7 positions match TRBD2. Per germline, CDR1 LGHDT and CDR2 YNNKEL (reference sequence). Losses at the gene ends were 0 bases for V and 4 bases for J; bases not matched to a gene: 5. The CDR3 contains 16 residues. CDR3 bases: TGTGCCAGCAGCCAAGAATTGGCTAGCGGCACCGGGGAGCTGTTTTTT. Protein sequence: CASSQELASGTGELFF.

About this clonotype: A clone one base away is much larger, so this may be a read error. The conserved final phenylalanine or tryptophan is absent from the CDR3, which likely points to a read error. The V call is TRBV12-3 or TRBV12-4, the J call TRBJ2-5, with 8 bases matching TRBD1. There are 15 residues in the CDR3. V lost 0 bases to trimming and J lost 5 bases; unmatched junction nucleotides: 5. Here the CDR3 DNA reads TGTGCCAGCAGTTTAGCTCAGGGGGCCAGGGAGACCCAGTACCTC. It encodes CASSLAQGARETQYL.

The V gene is TRBV15, the J gene TRBJ2-1, with TRBD2 matching over 12 bases. Germline CDR1 reads LNHNV; CDR2 reads YYDKDF (reference sequence). The V and J ends lost 4 bases and 1 base, in that order; junction bases with no gene match: 2. The CDR3 extends over 16 amino acids. CDR3 loop: CATSITSGGSYNEQFF. The CDR3 coding sequence is TGTGCCACCAGCATTACTAGCGGGGGGTCCTACAATGAGCAGTTCTTC.

This clonotype was counted ten times or more. V usage is TRBV5-1 and J usage is TRBJ1-4; D gene uncertain. Germline V lookup: CDR1 SGHRS, CDR2 YFSETQ. The length of the CDR3 is 13 residues. The V end was cut by 4 bases, the J end by 8 bases, with 12 bases between. CDR3 sequence reads: CASSENSGEKLFF. The CDR3 bases are TGCGCCAGCAGCGAGAACTCTGGGGAAAAACTGTTTTTT.

This clonotype was seen at least ten times. J is TRBJ2-3 and V is TRBV2; maybe TRBD1 (5 bases). The CDR3 runs 13 residues. Trimming pared 7 bases from V and 2 bases from J, leaving 10 bases between. Per the germline V gene, CDR1 is SNHLY and CDR2 is FYNNEI. The CDR3 protein is CASNGQFTDTQYF. CDR3 nucleotide sequence: TGTGCCAGCAACGGACAATTCACAGATACGCAGTATTTT. The full variable domain, in which reference TRBV2 and TRBJ2-3 provide the parts outside the CDR3, is EPEVTQTPSHQVTQMGQEVILRCVPISNHLYFYWYRQILGQKVEFLVSFYNNEISEKSEIFDDQFSVERPDGSNFTLKIRSTKLEDSAMYFCASNGQFTDTQYFGPGTRLTVL.

Comments on this clonotype: A read error is possible here, since a much larger clone lies one base away. The chain uses TRBV7-9 and TRBJ2-5, with D tentatively TRBD2 (6 bases). This CDR3 has 14 residues. Germline values: CDR1 SEHNR, CDR2 FQNEAQ (reference sequence). CDR3 DNA sequence: TGTGCCTACGAGGTAGCGGCGTACCAAGAGACCCAGCACTTC. Protein product: CAYEVAAYQETQHF. Full variable domain (remainder filled in from reference TRBV7-9 and TRBJ2-5): DTGVSQNPRHKITKRGQNVTFRCDPISEHNRLYWYRQTLGQGPEFLTYFQNEAQLEKSRLLSDRFSAERPKGSFSTLEIQRTEQGDSAMYLCAYEVAAYQETQHFGPGTRLLVL.

The chain combines TRBV5-1 with TRBJ2-7; D tentatively fits TRBD1 or TRBD2 (5 bases each). V was trimmed by 4 bases and J by 5 bases, leaving 13 bases between them. This CDR3 has 13 amino acids. Looked up from germline, CDR1 is SGHRS and CDR2 is YFSETQ. CDR3 coding DNA: TGCGCCAGCAGCCCGGGACGGGACGACGAGCAGTACTTC. It is translated as CASSPGRDDEQYF.

The table lists this clonotype with many counts. The J gene is TRBJ2-2, the V gene TRBV9; D ambiguous. Trimming removed 6 bases from V and 1 base from J, with 7 bases in between. The CDR3 is 13 amino acids. Germline lookup yields CDR1 SGDLS and CDR2 YYNGEE. For the CDR3, the DNA is TGTGCCAGCAAAAGGGTGAACACCGGGGAGCTGTTTTTT. It encodes CASKRVNTGELFF.

As regards this clonotype: A single base separates this from a much larger clone, so it may be a read error. The chain uses TRBV9 and TRBJ2-1; D is possibly TRBD2 (6 bases). Germline lookup yields CDR1 SGDLS and CDR2 YYNGEE. This CDR3 has 14 amino acids. V was pared by 3 bases and J by 6 bases, with 13 bases between. CDR3 residues: CASSETSSANEQFF. The CDR3 DNA reads as TGTGCCAGCAGCGAGACTAGTTCCGCCAATGAGCAGTTCTTC.

This clonotype came up a few times. V usage is TRBV3-1 and J usage is TRBJ2-6; weak D call: TRBD1 (5 bases). Trimming cost V 2 bases and J 4 bases, with 15 bases left between them. CDR3 size: 17 residues. Germline V gene sequence: CDR1 LGHDT, CDR2 YNNKEL (reference sequence). The CDR3, as DNA: TGTGCCAGCAGCCAAAGGACATACCGGGCAGGGGCCAACGTCCTGACTTTC. The encoded protein is CASSQRTYRAGANVLTF.

The chain uses TRBV15 and TRBJ1-6; possibly TRBD1 for D (5 bases). This CDR3 is 16 amino acids long. CDR1 and CDR2 (germline): LNHNV, YYDKDF (reference sequence). V shed 3 bases and J shed 9 bases, with 18 bases lying between them. CDR3 coding DNA: TGTGCCACCAGCAGCTTAGCCATGGGGCAGGTTTCACCCCTCCACTTT. Protein product: CATSSLAMGQVSPLHF.

This clonotype was counted ten times or more. V and J are TRBV10-3 and TRBJ1-1, with 10 bases aligning to TRBD1. CDR1 and CDR2 (germline): ENHRY, SYGVKD. The CDR3 is made up of 21 amino acids. Losses at the gene ends were 2 bases for V and 3 bases for J; bases not matched to a gene: 21. CDR3 loop: CAISEIGWGTGTGEGDTEAFF. The DNA of the CDR3 is TGTGCCATCAGTGAGATCGGGTGGGGAACCGGGACAGGGGAAGGGGACACTGAAGCTTTCTTT.

V is TRBV12-3 or TRBV12-4 and J is TRBJ1-1, with 8 bases matching TRBD1. The CDR3 is made up of 16 amino acids. The J segment lost 1 base and the V segment lost 2 bases, leaving 6 bases of the junction unmatched. In DNA, the CDR3 is TGTGCCAGCAGTTTAATCTCAGGGGGCGGGAACACTGAAGCTTTCTTT. Protein: CASSLISGGGNTEAFF.

Only one count was recorded for this clonotype. This rearrangement joins TRBV20-1 to TRBJ1-1; 7 bases map to TRBD1. V lost 6 bases and J lost 7; bases outside the gene matches: 14. Germline V CDR1 and CDR2: DFQATT, SNEGSKA (reference sequence). The CDR3 runs 14 residues. CDR3 DNA: TGCAGTGCCTCCCAGGGGACAGAACCACTTGAAGCTTTCTTT. Encoded protein: CSASQGTEPLEAFF.

This clonotype has a count of ten or more. This chain joins TRBV12-3 or TRBV12-4 and TRBJ2-7; D is perhaps TRBD1 or TRBD2 (6 bases each). The CDR3 has 14 residues. Trimming removed 6 bases from V and 0 bases from J, with 12 bases in between. The CDR3 coding sequence is TGTGCCAGCAGGGGAAGGGGGGACTCCTACGAGCAGTACTTC. It codes for CASRGRGDSYEQYF.

This clonotype was detected ten times or more. This sequence joins TRBV5-1 and TRBJ1-1, with unresolved D. Germline CDR1 reads SGHRS; CDR2 reads YFSETQ. This CDR3 has 13 residues. The ends were cut back, 0 bases at V and 1 base at J, with 4 bases in the middle. CDR3 protein: CASSLAGNTEAFF. In nucleotides, the CDR3 is TGCGCCAGCAGCTTGGCAGGGAACACTGAAGCTTTCTTT.

This clonotype is medium-sized. V usage is TRBV20-1 and J usage is TRBJ1-1, with D uncertain. This CDR3 spans 12 amino acids. The V and J ends lost 2 bases and 1 base respectively, with 5 bases between them. Germline V gives CDR1 DFQATT, CDR2 SNEGSKA (reference sequence). The CDR3 is CSARRQNTEAFF. The CDR3 region has the DNA TGCAGTGCTAGAAGACAGAACACTGAAGCTTTCTTT.

This clonotype was observed at least ten times. The gene calls are TRBV20-1 and TRBJ1-2; the D is unclear. V lost 3 bases and J lost 4, with 6 bases in between. Germline values: CDR1 DFQATT, CDR2 SNEGSKA (reference sequence). There are 11 residues in the CDR3. For the CDR3, the DNA is TGCAGTGCTAGTTATATCTATGGCTACACCTTC. Translating it yields CSASYIYGYTF.

This clonotype was observed a few times. This sequence may be a read error, since a much larger clone differs from it by one base. The V call is TRBV10-1, the J call TRBJ2-7, with 9 nucleotides matching TRBD1. The V and J ends lost 2 bases and 4 bases, in that order; junction bases with no gene match: 12. Germline V lookup: CDR1 WNHNN, CDR2 SYGVQD (reference sequence). CDR3 length: 17 amino acids. CDR3 loop: CASSERPRTGGSYEQYF. Here the CDR3 DNA reads TGCGCCAGCAGTGAGCGTCCCCGAACAGGGGGCTCGTACGAGCAGTACTTC.

With regard to this clonotype: A much bigger clone sits one base away, suggesting this may be a read error. This chain connects TRBV6-5 to TRBJ1-2; 7 positions agree with TRBD1. Germline-derived CDR1 and CDR2 are MNHEY and SVGAGI. The J segment lost 4 bases and the V segment lost 2 bases, leaving 10 bases of the junction unmatched. This CDR3 is 16 amino acids long. The CDR3 loop reads CASSYQGGEGCYGYTF. CDR3 sequence (DNA): TGTGCCAGCAGTTACCAGGGGGGTGAGGGGTGCTATGGCTACACCTTC.

This clonotype was observed many times. The chain employs TRBV5-1 and TRBJ2-3; 10 nucleotides agree with TRBD2. There are 15 residues in the CDR3. The germline V gene has CDR1 SGHRS and CDR2 YFSETQ. V lost 4 bases to trimming and J lost 2 bases; unmatched junction nucleotides: 4. This CDR3 is CASSLAGDLTDTQYF. As DNA, the CDR3 is TGCGCCAGCAGCCTAGCGGGGGACCTCACAGATACGCAGTATTTT.